A single sample gave rise to the 23 T cell receptor beta chains below, sequenced in a study of T cell changes during pregnancy in multiple sclerosis. Assay: immunoSEQ multiplex PCR; the TCRdb copy retains only in-frame clones and omits some. The data show approximately 48,000 clones, 90% to 95% seen once. The material sequenced was CD4+ T cells from peripheral blood mononuclear cells, taken in the second trimester of pregnancy. Every receptor here comes from a female donor with multiple sclerosis, enrolled in a pregnancy study.

This clone was seen a single time. V gene TRBV5-1 combines with J gene TRBJ2-1; 10 bases map to TRBD2. The CDR3 spans 17 residues. The germline gives CDR1 SGHRS, CDR2 YFSETQ. The junction had 11 bases not matched to a gene; V was cut back by 0 bases and J by 8 bases. DNA for the CDR3: TGCGCCAGCAGCTTGGGGGCTAGCGGGGGACAATCATATGAGCAGTTCTTC. Amino acids: CASSLGASGGQSYEQFF.

This clone was found once. This chain uses TRBV9 with TRBJ1-6; D is uncertain. From germline, CDR1 is SGDLS and CDR2 YYNGEE. The V and J ends lost 0 bases and 7 bases respectively, with 11 bases between them. This CDR3 spans 15 amino acids. The CDR3 spells CASSVDDNGNSPLHF. The DNA of the CDR3 is TGTGCCAGCAGCGTAGATGACAATGGGAATTCACCCCTCCACTTT.

The rearrangement joins TRBV7-2 to TRBJ1-3; 9 bases are shared with TRBD1. Germline V gene sequence: CDR1 SGHTA, CDR2 FQGNSA. V shed 4 bases, J shed 0 bases, and the junction held 4 bases outside the gene matches. The CDR3 spans 16 residues. CDR3 in DNA: TGTGCCAGCAGCTCACAGGGGGCGGTCTCTGGAAACACCATATATTTT. Protein: CASSSQGAVSGNTIYF.

The chain recombines TRBV6-5 with TRBJ1-5; D call uncertain. This CDR3 is 15 amino acids long. The V gene's germline CDR1 is MNHEY and CDR2 SVGAGI. V lost 0 bases and J lost 5, with 11 bases in between. The CDR3 DNA reads TGTGCCAGCAGTTACTCGAGACCGGACTATCAGCCCCAGCATTTT. It encodes CASSYSRPDYQPQHF.

This clone came up once. The chain combines TRBV29-1 with TRBJ1-2; D uncertain. The germline V gene has CDR1 SQVTM and CDR2 ANQGSEA. Trimming removed 1 base at V and 9 bases at J, with 9 bases between. This CDR3 spans 11 amino acids. In nucleotides, the CDR3 is TGCAGCGTTGAAGTCCCCGGGAGCTACACCTTC. Encoded protein: CSVEVPGSYTF.

This clone was detected only once. The genes are TRBV11-2 and TRBJ2-1; 11 bases line up with TRBD2. V dropped 1 base and J dropped 12; count of bases not matched to a gene: 8. From germline, CDR1 is SGHAT and CDR2 FQNNGV. The CDR3 has 15 residues. CDR3 in amino acids: CASSLAGSGGAGQFF. The CDR3 DNA is TGTGCCAGCAGCTTAGCGGGTAGCGGGGGGGCTGGGCAGTTCTTC.

The chain recombines TRBV6-5 with TRBJ1-1, with D possibly being TRBD1 (5 bases). V was clipped by 0 bases and J by 3 bases, with 11 bases between them. CDR1 and CDR2 (germline): MNHEY, SVGAGI. The CDR3 extends over 15 amino acids. CDR3 amino acids: CASSYSGGADTEAFF. The CDR3 region has the DNA TGTGCCAGCAGTTACTCGGGGGGTGCGGACACTGAAGCTTTCTTT.

The V call is TRBV5-5, the J call TRBJ1-2; tentatively, D is TRBD1 (5 bases). Germline V gene sequence: CDR1 SGHKS, CDR2 YYEKEE (reference sequence). This CDR3 is built from 14 residues. V was cut by 4 bases and J by 4 bases, with 14 bases left in between. The CDR3 reads CASSLGGGIYGYTF. CDR3 nucleotide sequence: TGTGCCAGCAGCCTGGGGGGAGGAATCTATGGCTACACCTTC.

V usage is TRBV5-6 and J usage is TRBJ2-7; 10 bases map to TRBD1. This CDR3 spans 14 amino acids. CDR1 and CDR2 from the germline V gene are SGHDT and YYEEEE. V dropped 1 base and J dropped 4; count of bases not matched to a gene: 2. The CDR3 DNA reads as TGTGCCAGCAGCTTGACGGGACAGGGGTACGAGCAGTACTTC. This sequence encodes CASSLTGQGYEQYF.

The chain is built from TRBV6-5 and TRBJ1-1, with TRBD1 identical over 9 bases. The junction had 7 bases not matched to a gene; V was cut back by 6 bases and J by 5 bases. This CDR3 is 14 amino acids long. Germline loops: CDR1 MNHEY, CDR2 SVGAGI. The CDR3 sequence: CASRPGQGWTEAFF. For the CDR3, the DNA is TGTGCCAGCAGACCGGGACAGGGTTGGACTGAAGCTTTCTTT.

This clone occurred once. The chain joins TRBV5-6 to TRBJ1-2; 7 bases are a match to TRBD1. The V gene end was trimmed by 3 bases and the J gene end by 4 bases; junction bases not matched to a gene: 6. The length of the CDR3 is 14 residues. Germline V gene data show CDR1 as SGHDT and CDR2 as YYEEEE. The DNA of the CDR3 is TGTGCCAGCAGCTCGATCGGACAGGCCTATGGCTACACCTTC. It encodes CASSSIGQAYGYTF. The full variable domain, rest sourced from reference TRBV5-6 and TRBJ1-2, is DAGVTQSPTHLIKTRGQQVTLRCSPKSGHDTVSWYQQALGQGPQFIFQYYEEEERQRGNFPDRFSGHQFPNYSSELNVNALLLGDSALYLCASSSIGQAYGYTFGSGTRLTVV.

The chain recombines TRBV5-4 with TRBJ2-3; 9 positions match TRBD2. V lost 0 bases and J lost 1; bases outside the gene matches: 3. Per the germline V gene, CDR1 is SGHNT and CDR2 is YYREEE (reference sequence). This CDR3 contains 16 residues. In DNA form, the CDR3 reads TGTGCCAGCAGCTTGGCCGCGGGGGGGGGCACAGATACGCAGTATTTT. It translates to CASSLAAGGGTDTQYF.

J is TRBJ1-2 and V is TRBV12-5, with D possibly TRBD1 on 6 matching bases. Germline assignment: CDR1 LGHNT and CDR2 FRNRAP. The CDR3 has 17 amino acids. The V gene lost 6 bases and the J gene lost 2 bases, with 22 bases spanning the gap. DNA of the CDR3: TGTGCTAGTGGCGCTCAGGGGAAGACGAGGAGGAACTATGGCTACACCTTC. It encodes CASGAQGKTRRNYGYTF.

This chain connects TRBV7-2 to TRBJ1-4; D call uncertain. This CDR3 has 13 residues. V lost 5 bases and J 8 bases, leaving 12 bases between the germline ends. CDR1 is SGHTA and CDR2 is FQGNSA in the germline V gene. The chain's CDR3 is CASSALTREKLFF. The CDR3 DNA follows: TGTGCCAGCAGCGCATTGACAAGGGAAAAACTGTTTTTT. Combining the CDR3 with reference TRBV7-2 and TRBJ1-4 gives the whole variable domain GAGVSQSPSNKVTEKGKDVELRCDPISGHTALYWYRQSLGQGLEFLIYFQGNSAPDKSGLPSDRFSAERTGGSVSTLTIQRTQQEDSAVYLCASSALTREKLFFGSGTQLSVL.

The V call is TRBV7-2, the J call TRBJ1-1; D gene ambiguous. The V and J ends lost 1 base and 4 bases respectively, with 16 bases between them. Looked up from germline, CDR1 is SGHTA and CDR2 is FQGNSA. The CDR3 sequence is 16 residues long. The CDR3: CASSLESWLRGTEAFF. The CDR3 bases are TGTGCCAGCAGCTTAGAATCGTGGCTCCGGGGCACTGAAGCTTTCTTT.

J is TRBJ2-5 and V is TRBV5-6; D might be TRBD2 (7 bases). CDR1 is SGHDT, CDR2 YYEEEE, per germline. The CDR3 is 16 amino acids. V shed 1 base and J shed 2 bases, with 15 bases lying between them. CDR3 amino acids: CASSLSKGGLQETQYF. CDR3 DNA sequence: TGTGCCAGCAGCTTGTCTAAAGGGGGACTACAAGAGACCCAGTACTTC.

The rearrangement links TRBV6-5 to TRBJ2-3; maybe TRBD2 (6 bases). Per germline, CDR1 MNHEY and CDR2 SVGAGI. Trimming removed 2 bases from V and 0 bases from J, with 12 bases in between. The CDR3 runs 16 residues. This CDR3 reads CASSYPGTGSTDTQYF. For the CDR3, the DNA is TGTGCCAGCAGTTACCCCGGGACTGGCAGCACAGATACGCAGTATTTT.

The chain recombines TRBV2 with TRBJ1-2; no definite D call. This CDR3 region has 13 residues. Between the trimmed V and J ends, which lost 1 base and 5 bases, there was a span of 8 bases. Per the germline V gene, CDR1 is SNHLY and CDR2 is FYNNEI. In nucleotides, the CDR3 is TGTGCCAGCAGTGAAGGCGACTGGTATGGCTACACCTTC. Translating gives CASSEGDWYGYTF. The full variable domain, rest sourced from reference TRBV2 and TRBJ1-2, is EPEVTQTPSHQVTQMGQEVILRCVPISNHLYFYWYRQILGQKVEFLVSFYNNEISEKSEIFDDQFSVERPDGSNFTLKIRSTKLEDSAMYFCASSEGDWYGYTFGSGTRLTVV.

The chain employs TRBV6-6 and TRBJ2-7; D gene ambiguous. This CDR3 comprises 15 residues. V was shortened by 0 bases and J by 4 bases, with 13 bases between the two germline ends. Germline V lookup: CDR1 MNHNY, CDR2 SVGAGI (reference sequence). The CDR3 DNA reads as TGTGCCAGCAGTTACTCGTTTGGGCAGCAATACGAGCAGTACTTC. Protein sequence: CASSYSFGQQYEQYF.

This chain's CDR3 is CASSLTGSTDTQYF. DNA for the CDR3: TGTGCCAGTAGCCTTACAGGGTCCACAGATACGCAGTATTTT. The chain couples TRBV19 to TRBJ2-3; D perhaps matches TRBD1 (6 bases). The V and J ends lost 6 bases and 2 bases respectively, with 12 bases between them. The CDR3 length is 14 residues. Germline V gene data show CDR1 as LNHDA and CDR2 as SQIVND (reference sequence).

The chain links TRBV5-4 to TRBJ2-7; a weak D match, TRBD1 (6 bases). Germline V gene lookup returns CDR1 SGHNT and CDR2 YYREEE (reference sequence). The CDR3 extends over 14 amino acids. V shed 0 bases and J shed 2 bases, with 9 bases lying between them. The CDR3 is CASSLDRAAYEQYF. The CDR3 bases are TGTGCCAGCAGCTTGGACAGGGCCGCCTACGAGCAGTACTTC.

The chain joins TRBV18 to TRBJ2-2; D ambiguous. The CDR3 totals 12 residues. Per germline, CDR1 KGHSH and CDR2 LQKENI. Deletions cut 4 bases from V and 7 bases from J, with 7 bases between. CDR3 DNA: TGTGCCAGCTCACTCGATAGCGGGGAGCTGTTTTTT. Amino acids: CASSLDSGELFF. The full variable domain, rest sourced from reference TRBV18 and TRBJ2-2, is NAGVMQNPRHLVRRRGQEARLRCSPMKGHSHVYWYRQLPEEGLKFMVYLQKENIIDESGMPKERFSAEFPKEGPSILRIQQVVRGDSAAYFCASSLDSGELFFGEGSRLTVL.

The V and J genes are TRBV6-5 and TRBJ1-4; no firm D call. Trimming stripped 5 bases from V and 8 bases from J, with 12 bases between. Germline assignment: CDR1 MNHEY and CDR2 SVGAGI. The CDR3 spans 13 residues. CDR3 nucleotide sequence: TGTGCCAGCAGTCCCCTAGAGCGCGAAAAACTGTTTTTT. This sequence encodes CASSPLEREKLFF.